This TCR beta chain was sequenced for a study of PD-L1 blockade in urothelial cancer. Study background: Samples of blood were analyzed 3 weeks (second dose) and 6 weeks after treatment start.

V was shortened by 4 bases and J by 0 bases, with 13 bases between the two germline ends. The CDR3 has 15 amino acids. Germline lookup yields CDR1 MDHEN and CDR2 SYDVKM. TCRdb keeps only in-frame clones here, not all; method: immunoSEQ multiplex PCR. Of about 45,000 clones listed, about 91% are singletons. The receptor was isolated from an older man with urothelial cancer. The chain combines TRBV28 with TRBJ2-7; a possible D gene is TRBD1 (6 bases). The material sequenced was PBMCs, taken around atezolizumab (anti-PD-L1) treatment. The DNA of the CDR3 is TGTGCCAGCAGTTCCCAGGGGACCAACTCCTACGAGCAGTACTTC. It yields the protein CASSSQGTNSYEQYF.